Listed here are 20 T cell receptor beta chains from one sample, sequenced in a study of CD8 T cells in ankylosing spondylitis. Findings of the study overall: Within ankylosing spondylitis blood, a TCR beta motif made up of under 10 highly homologous variants appeared to be characteristic.

One entry per CDR3 protein, called by TCRdb with MiXCR from the 5' RACE reads. The sample has about 440,000 distinct CDR3 sequences, roughly 18% seen once. Their recognized antigens are unknown. Sequenced material: blood, either unsorted or a sorted T cell fraction (not recorded which). These receptors came from a male donor with ankylosing spondylitis.

The chain links TRBV15 to TRBJ2-1; D not resolved. Germline V gene data show CDR1 as LNHNV and CDR2 as YYDKDF (reference sequence). V lost 3 bases, J lost 0 bases, and 9 bases lay in between. The CDR3 extends over 15 amino acids. Here the CDR3 DNA reads TGTGCCACCAGCAGCGGGTCAAACTCCTACAATGAGCAGTTCTTC. Protein: CATSSGSNSYNEQFF.

Ten or more counts support this clonotype. The gene calls are TRBV12-3 or TRBV12-4 and TRBJ2-5, with a tentative D call TRBD1 (5 bases). The CDR3 consists of 13 residues. V lost 5 bases and J 4 bases, leaving 11 bases between the germline ends. CDR3 amino acids: CASSRRVRETQYF. CDR3 in DNA: TGTGCCAGCAGTCGCAGGGTCCGAGAGACCCAGTACTTC.

The rearrangement links TRBV4-1 to TRBJ1-2; 8 bases align to TRBD1. J lost 4 bases, V lost 1 base, and 2 bases had no gene match. Germline V gene data show CDR1 as MGHRA and CDR2 as YSYEKL. CDR3 length equals 14 residues. Here the CDR3 DNA reads TGCGCCAGCAGCCAAGGGACAGGGACCTATGGCTACACCTTC. Translating it yields CASSQGTGTYGYTF.

The chain joins TRBV11-3 to TRBJ2-2, with unresolved D. Germline V CDR1 and CDR2: SGHNT, YENEEA. CDR3 size: 14 residues. Trimming took 1 base from V and 4 from J, leaving 7 bases between them. Here the CDR3 reads CASSLGQSTGELFF. The CDR3 DNA reads as TGTGCCAGCAGCTTAGGGCAGTCCACCGGGGAGCTGTTTTTT.

This clonotype has just a few counts. The V and J genes are TRBV15 and TRBJ1-2; 9 nucleotides agree with TRBD1. V shed 3 bases, J shed 2 bases, and the junction held 4 bases outside the gene matches. This CDR3 is built from 15 residues. Germline-derived CDR1 and CDR2 are LNHNV and YYDKDF (reference sequence). The CDR3 reads CATSSTGGANYGYTF. CDR3 DNA sequence: TGTGCCACCAGCAGTACAGGGGGCGCCAACTATGGCTACACCTTC.

This clonotype was detected many times. The genes are TRBV2 and TRBJ1-4, with D tentatively TRBD1 (6 bases). V was clipped by 6 bases and J by 8 bases, with 19 bases between them. Germline V gene data show CDR1 as SNHLY and CDR2 as FYNNEI. The CDR3 loop spans 15 amino acids. CDR3 coding DNA: TGTGCCAGCAGACCAGGAGGGACATCCGCCGAAAAACTGTTTTTT. It translates to CASRPGGTSAEKLFF. Full variable domain (remainder filled in from reference TRBV2 and TRBJ1-4): EPEVTQTPSHQVTQMGQEVILRCVPISNHLYFYWYRQILGQKVEFLVSFYNNEISEKSEIFDDQFSVERPDGSNFTLKIRSTKLEDSAMYFCASRPGGTSAEKLFFGSGTQLSVL.

V usage is TRBV5-1 and J usage is TRBJ2-2, with D uncertain. In germline, CDR1 is SGHRS, CDR2 YFSETQ. Trimming pared 4 bases from V and 9 bases from J, leaving 10 bases between. This CDR3 spans 12 amino acids. As DNA, the CDR3 is TGCGCCAGCAGCCTTTCTCGTTGGGAGCTGTTTTTT. Amino acid sequence: CASSLSRWELFF.

This clonotype was observed a few times. The gene calls are TRBV5-1 and TRBJ1-2; tentatively, D is TRBD1 (6 bases). Trimming took off 3 bases at V and 2 bases at J, with 14 bases between the two ends. The CDR3 contains 15 residues. CDR1 and CDR2 from the germline V gene are SGHRS and YFSETQ. The CDR3 DNA reads as TGCGCCAGCAGCTACCGAGGGGGGTACAACTATGGCTACACCTTC. Its translation is CASSYRGGYNYGYTF.

The V and J genes are TRBV12-3 or TRBV12-4 and TRBJ1-5; TRBD1 matches at 8 bases. Trimming removed 2 bases from V and 2 bases from J; junction bases left unmatched: 14. The CDR3 totals 19 residues. This CDR3 is CASSLRVGRGRGGNQPQHF. CDR3 nucleotide sequence: TGTGCCAGCAGTTTAAGGGTCGGCAGGGGGCGAGGGGGCAATCAGCCCCAGCATTTT.

This chain connects TRBV28 to TRBJ2-5; a weak D match, TRBD2 (6 bases). The ends were cut back, 3 bases at V and 1 base at J, with 9 bases in the middle. The CDR3 spans 14 residues. Germline V lookup: CDR1 MDHEN, CDR2 SYDVKM. In DNA form, the CDR3 reads TGTGCCAGCAGTTTGGGGGGACGCCAAGAGACCCAGTACTTC. Translated, it gives CASSLGGRQETQYF.

This clonotype was seen a handful of times. V and J are TRBV27 and TRBJ1-1; the D gene is possibly TRBD1 (5 bases). There are 13 residues in the CDR3. V was shortened by 2 bases and J by 13 bases, with 17 bases between the two germline ends. The germline V gene encodes CDR1 MNHEY and CDR2 SMNVEV (reference sequence). CDR3 sequence: CASSLTGHSEGFF. CDR3 sequence (DNA): TGTGCCAGCAGTTTAACAGGACACTCCGAGGGTTTCTTT.

By proportion, this clonotype is medium-sized. The chain combines TRBV5-1 with TRBJ2-1; D gene uncertain. This CDR3 is built from 15 residues. Germline V gene sequence: CDR1 SGHRS, CDR2 YFSETQ. Trimming pared 0 bases from V and 9 bases from J, leaving 16 bases between. In DNA, the CDR3 is TGCGCCAGCAGCTTGGGATGGAGCCCTCTGGGTGAGCAGTTCTTC. It translates to CASSLGWSPLGEQFF.

This clonotype showed up just a few times. The J gene is TRBJ1-4, the V gene TRBV12-3 or TRBV12-4; 9 bases are shared with TRBD1. V trimming: 6 bases; J trimming: 3 bases; junction bases outside the gene matches: 5. The CDR3 sequence is 15 residues long. CDR3 DNA: TGTGCCAGCAGCCACAGGGGGCGGTCTAATGAAAAACTGTTTTTT. Translating it yields CASSHRGRSNEKLFF.

The J gene is TRBJ1-5, the V gene TRBV6-2 or TRBV6-3, with a tentative D call TRBD1 (6 bases). The CDR3 totals 14 residues. Deletions cut 6 bases from V and 3 bases from J, with 12 bases between. Germline lookup yields CDR1 MNHEY and CDR2 SVGEGT. The CDR3 spells CASRAGAYNQPQHF. The CDR3 bases are TGTGCCAGCAGGGCGGGGGCCTACAATCAGCCCCAGCATTTT.

This clonotype was seen only a few times. The chain employs TRBV28 and TRBJ1-5, with D unresolved. Trimming pared 7 bases from V and 7 bases from J, leaving 14 bases between. CDR1 is MDHEN and CDR2 is SYDVKM in the germline V gene. The CDR3 has 13 residues. The CDR3, as DNA: TGTGCCAGCAACGGAGAAAGGTACCAGCCCCAGCATTTT. Its protein product is CASNGERYQPQHF.

This clonotype was detected many times. The V gene is TRBV6-2 or TRBV6-3, the J gene TRBJ1-1; 7 nucleotides line up with TRBD1. V dropped 0 bases and J dropped 5; count of bases not matched to a gene: 6. The CDR3 covers 15 residues. The germline V gene encodes CDR1 MNHEY and CDR2 SVGEGT. The CDR3 here is CASSYSQQGRTEAFF. CDR3 coding DNA: TGTGCCAGCAGTTACTCGCAACAGGGGAGAACTGAAGCTTTCTTT.

This clonotype has a handful of counts. J is TRBJ1-2 and V is TRBV6-1, with TRBD1 identical over 7 bases. The germline CDR1 and CDR2 sequences are MNHNS and SASEGT. V dropped 5 bases and J dropped 7; count of bases not matched to a gene: 7. The CDR3 is 13 residues long. The chain's CDR3 is CASSPRGNPGYTF. Written as DNA, the CDR3 is TGTGCCAGCAGTCCCAGGGGGAATCCTGGCTACACCTTC.

The chain uses TRBV12-3 or TRBV12-4 and TRBJ2-7; 7 bases fit TRBD2. This CDR3 is 14 amino acids long. With V trimmed by 3 bases and J by 3 bases, 5 bases remained unmatched. CDR3 amino acids: CASSFREDNYEQYF. CDR3 in DNA: TGTGCCAGCAGTTTCCGGGAGGACAACTACGAGCAGTACTTC.

This clonotype has only a few counts. The chain recombines TRBV29-1 with TRBJ1-2; weak D call: TRBD1 (5 bases). V lost 7 bases, J lost 6 bases, and 24 bases lay in between. The germline CDR1 and CDR2 sequences are SQVTM and ANQGSEA. The CDR3 runs to 15 residues. CDR3 coding DNA: TGCAGCGCCTCCACGGGGTTGAGGGAAGGGGATGGCTACACCTTC. It translates to CSASTGLREGDGYTF.

About this clonotype: Compared with germline, one end of the junction differs, possibly owing to a read error. The V call is TRBV28, the J call TRBJ2-5, with D perhaps matching TRBD1 (5 bases). Germline V lookup: CDR1 MDHEN, CDR2 SYDVKM. The CDR3 runs to 14 residues. Here the CDR3 DNA reads TGTGCCAGCCGTTTATACAGGACCCAAGAGACCCAGTACTTC. Residues: CASRLYRTQETQYF.